Listed here are 14 T cell receptor beta chains from one sample, sequenced in a study of shared clonotypes between healthy human individuals. Cells designated naive CD8 were CD45RO-negative and were positively selected for CCR7, with terminally differentiated effector memory CD45RA+ cells excluded. Method: immunoSEQ multiplex PCR; TCRdb's copy keeps in-frame clones and lacks some. This table has some 2 million clones, just under 95% appearing once. The specimen was naive CD8+ T cells sorted from blood. The receptors were sampled from a man between 18 and 35 years old in good health.

The rearrangement links TRBV27 to TRBJ2-3; 7 bases agree with TRBD2. This CDR3 has 16 amino acids. J gave up 3 bases and V 0 bases, and 6 bases lay outside the gene matches. Per the germline V gene, CDR1 is MNHEY and CDR2 is SMNVEV (reference sequence). The CDR3: CASSLSAGALTDTQYF. DNA of the CDR3: TGTGCCAGCAGTTTATCGGCGGGAGCCTTGACAGATACGCAGTATTTT.

This clone was recorded only once. The chain recombines TRBV2 with TRBJ1-2; no reliable D call. The CDR3 spans 16 residues. With 6 bases removed from V and 4 bases from J, the gap between germline ends came to 21 bases. CDR1 and CDR2 from the germline V gene are SNHLY and FYNNEI. This chain's CDR3 is CASSEIADQPGYGYTF. The CDR3 bases are TGTGCCAGCAGCGAAATCGCGGACCAGCCTGGCTATGGCTACACCTTC.

The chain combines TRBV5-6 with TRBJ2-1; TRBD2 aligns across 11 bases. After removal of 4 bases from V and 10 bases from J, the junction contained 7 bases not matched to a gene. The germline CDR1 and CDR2 sequences are SGHDT and YYEEEE. The CDR3 covers 14 residues. CDR3 loop: CASSLSGRAAEQFF. DNA of the CDR3: TGTGCCAGCAGCCTTAGCGGGAGGGCCGCAGAGCAGTTCTTC.

This clone was picked up one time. The same CDR3 arises from other DNA sequences in this sample as well. This chain links TRBV5-1 with TRBJ2-7, with 9 bases aligning to TRBD1. CDR3 size: 13 residues. Per germline, CDR1 SGHRS and CDR2 YFSETQ. J was trimmed by 3 bases and V by 5 bases; bases with no gene match: 3. CDR3 amino acids: CASSWTGVYEQYF. The CDR3, as DNA: TGCGCCAGCAGTTGGACAGGGGTCTACGAGCAGTACTTC.

This chain uses TRBV10-3 with TRBJ2-1; D not resolved. Between the trimmed V and J ends, which lost 9 bases and 4 bases, there was a span of 13 bases. In germline, CDR1 is ENHRY, CDR2 SYGVKD. The CDR3 runs 13 residues. CDR3 amino acids: CAILRTDYNEQFF. The CDR3 region has the DNA TGTGCCATACTTAGGACGGATTACAATGAGCAGTTCTTC.

The J gene is TRBJ2-5, the V gene TRBV7-6, with D possibly TRBD1 on 5 matching bases. The V gene's germline CDR1 is SGHVS and CDR2 FNYEAQ. V gave up 1 base and J gave up 1 base, with 10 bases separating them. The CDR3 has 15 residues. The CDR3 is CASSLGRQLQETQYF. CDR3 nucleotide sequence: TGTGCCAGCAGCTTAGGGAGACAGCTCCAAGAGACCCAGTACTTC.

The chain couples TRBV5-6 to TRBJ2-5; 7 nucleotides align to TRBD1. The CDR3 is 16 residues long. V lost 0 bases to trimming and J lost 1 base; unmatched junction nucleotides: 6. In germline, CDR1 is SGHDT, CDR2 YYEEEE. The CDR3 coding sequence is TGTGCCAGCAGCTTGGCAAAGGCAGGGGGCCAAGAGACCCAGTACTTC. As protein: CASSLAKAGGQETQYF.

This rearrangement joins TRBV4-3 to TRBJ2-2, with D tentatively TRBD2 (5 bases). Trimming took off 3 bases at V and 2 bases at J, with 7 bases between the two ends. CDR1 and CDR2 from the germline V gene are LGHNA and YSLEER. The CDR3 is 14 amino acids. For the CDR3, the DNA is TGCGCCAGCAGCCACGGACTTAACACCGGGGAGCTGTTTTTT. It encodes CASSHGLNTGELFF.

The chain employs TRBV6-4 and TRBJ1-5, with 7 bases lining up with TRBD1. CDR3 length: 16 residues. The V and J ends lost 6 bases and 6 bases, in that order; junction bases with no gene match: 14. Looked up from germline, CDR1 is MRHNA and CDR2 is SNTAGT. The CDR3 here is CASRARKDRAFQPQHF. The CDR3 region has the DNA TGTGCCAGCAGGGCCCGTAAAGACAGGGCCTTTCAGCCCCAGCATTTT.

The chain uses TRBV5-6 and TRBJ1-1; D is ambiguous. The CDR3 spans 14 residues. CDR1 SGHDT and CDR2 YYEEEE come from the germline V gene. V was cut by 0 bases and J by 5 bases, with 11 bases left in between. Written as DNA, the CDR3 is TGTGCCAGCAGCTTGGGGGCCGGGAGGACTGAAGCTTTCTTT. It translates to CASSLGAGRTEAFF.

The V gene is TRBV7-9, the J gene TRBJ2-7; 9 bases are shared with TRBD1. This CDR3 region has 15 residues. J lost 3 bases, V lost 3 bases, and 6 bases had no gene match. Germline-derived CDR1 and CDR2 are SEHNR and FQNEAQ (reference sequence). The CDR3 region has the DNA TGTGCCAGCAGCTTGGGACAGGGCTTATACTACGAGCAGTACTTC. Its translation is CASSLGQGLYYEQYF.

The chain uses TRBV27 and TRBJ1-1; weak D call: TRBD1 (5 bases). The CDR3 loop spans 14 amino acids. Trimming removed 8 bases from V and 2 bases from J, with 15 bases in between. CDR1 is MNHEY and CDR2 is SMNVEV in the germline V gene (reference sequence). The CDR3 protein is CASQRLGDNTEAFF. The CDR3 DNA reads TGTGCCAGCCAACGGTTAGGGGATAACACTGAAGCTTTCTTT.

V and J are TRBV25-1 and TRBJ2-2; D unresolved. The CDR3 has 14 amino acids. Trimming shortened V by 2 bases and J by 6 bases, and 10 bases separated the two germline ends. Germline V gene sequence: CDR1 MGHDK, CDR2 SYGVNS. The CDR3 DNA reads as TGTGCCAGCAGTGAAGTACCGGGTTCCGGGGAGCTGTTTTTT. Its protein is CASSEVPGSGELFF.

The V and J genes are TRBV6-5 and TRBJ1-3; perhaps TRBD1 as D (6 bases). Germline-derived CDR1 and CDR2 are MNHEY and SVGAGI. The V and J ends lost 5 bases and 0 bases respectively, with 11 bases between them. This CDR3 region has 15 residues. CDR3 sequence: CASSPGVRSGNTIYF. In DNA form, the CDR3 reads TGTGCCAGCAGTCCAGGGGTGCGCTCTGGAAACACCATATATTTT.